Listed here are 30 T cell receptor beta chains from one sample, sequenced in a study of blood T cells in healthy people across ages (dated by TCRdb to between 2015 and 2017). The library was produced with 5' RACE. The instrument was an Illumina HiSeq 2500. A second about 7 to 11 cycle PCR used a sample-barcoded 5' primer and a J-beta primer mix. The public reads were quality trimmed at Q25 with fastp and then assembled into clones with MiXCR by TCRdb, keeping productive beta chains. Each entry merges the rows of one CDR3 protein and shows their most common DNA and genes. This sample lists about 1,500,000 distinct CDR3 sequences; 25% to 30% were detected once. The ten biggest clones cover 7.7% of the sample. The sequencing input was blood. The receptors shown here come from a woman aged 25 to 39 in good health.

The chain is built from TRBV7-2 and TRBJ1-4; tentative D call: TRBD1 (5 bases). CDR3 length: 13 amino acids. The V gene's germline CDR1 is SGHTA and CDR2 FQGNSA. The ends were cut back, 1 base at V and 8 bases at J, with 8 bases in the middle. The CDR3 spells CASSLVREEKLFF. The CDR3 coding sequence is TGTGCCAGCAGCTTAGTCAGGGAAGAAAAACTGTTTTTT.

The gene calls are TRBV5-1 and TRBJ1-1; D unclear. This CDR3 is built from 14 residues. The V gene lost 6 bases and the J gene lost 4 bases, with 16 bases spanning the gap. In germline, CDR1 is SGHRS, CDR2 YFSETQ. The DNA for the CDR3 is TGCGCCAGCAAAGGAATGGGCGGAGGCACTGAAGCTTTCTTT. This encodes CASKGMGGGTEAFF.

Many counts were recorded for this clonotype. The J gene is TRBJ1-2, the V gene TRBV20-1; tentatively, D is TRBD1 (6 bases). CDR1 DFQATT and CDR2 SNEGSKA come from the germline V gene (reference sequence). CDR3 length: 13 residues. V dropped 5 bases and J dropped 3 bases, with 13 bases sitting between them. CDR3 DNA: TGCAGTGCTGGGAGGGGGGGCGACTATGGCTACACCTTC. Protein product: CSAGRGGDYGYTF.

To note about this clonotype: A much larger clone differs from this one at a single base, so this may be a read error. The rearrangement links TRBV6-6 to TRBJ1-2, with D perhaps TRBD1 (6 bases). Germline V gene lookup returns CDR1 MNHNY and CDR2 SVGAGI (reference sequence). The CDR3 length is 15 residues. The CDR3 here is CASSYRQGLEYGCTF. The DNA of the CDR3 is TGTGCCAGCAGTTATCGGCAGGGGTTAGAATATGGCTGCACCTTC.

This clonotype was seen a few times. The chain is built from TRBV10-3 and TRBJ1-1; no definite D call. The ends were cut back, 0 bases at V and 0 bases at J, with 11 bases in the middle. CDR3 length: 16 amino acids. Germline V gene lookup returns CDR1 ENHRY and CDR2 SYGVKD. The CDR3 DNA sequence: TGTGCCATCAGTGAGTCGAAGGGCAACCTGAACACTGAAGCTTTCTTT. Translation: CAISESKGNLNTEAFF.

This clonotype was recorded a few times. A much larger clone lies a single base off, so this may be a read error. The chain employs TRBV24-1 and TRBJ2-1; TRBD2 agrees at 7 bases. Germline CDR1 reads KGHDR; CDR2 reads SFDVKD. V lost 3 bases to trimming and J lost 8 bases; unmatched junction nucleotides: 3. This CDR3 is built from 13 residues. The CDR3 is CATSDQGRDEQFF. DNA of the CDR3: TGTGCCACCAGTGATCAAGGGAGGGATGAGCAGTTCTTC.

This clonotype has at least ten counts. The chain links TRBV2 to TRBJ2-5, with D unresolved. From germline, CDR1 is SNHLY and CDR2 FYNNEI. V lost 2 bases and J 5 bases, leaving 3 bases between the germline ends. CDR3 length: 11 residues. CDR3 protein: CASSEWETQYF. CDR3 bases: TGTGCCAGCAGTGAATGGGAGACCCAGTACTTC. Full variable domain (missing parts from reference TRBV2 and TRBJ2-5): EPEVTQTPSHQVTQMGQEVILRCVPISNHLYFYWYRQILGQKVEFLVSFYNNEISEKSEIFDDQFSVERPDGSNFTLKIRSTKLEDSAMYFCASSEWETQYFGPGTRLLVL.

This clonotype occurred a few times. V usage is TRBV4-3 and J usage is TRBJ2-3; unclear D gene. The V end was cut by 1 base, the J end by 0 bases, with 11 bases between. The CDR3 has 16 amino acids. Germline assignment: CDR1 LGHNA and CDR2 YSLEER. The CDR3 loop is CASSQGQAVSTDTQYF. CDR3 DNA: TGCGCCAGCAGCCAAGGGCAGGCGGTTAGCACAGATACGCAGTATTTT.

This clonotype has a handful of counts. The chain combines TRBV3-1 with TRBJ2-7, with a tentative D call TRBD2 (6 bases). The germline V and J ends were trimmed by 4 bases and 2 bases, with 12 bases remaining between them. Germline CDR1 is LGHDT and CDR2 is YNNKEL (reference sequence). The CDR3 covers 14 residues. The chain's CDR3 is CASSRGSGPYEQYF. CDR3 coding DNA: TGTGCCAGCAGCCGGGGTAGCGGCCCCTACGAGCAGTACTTC.

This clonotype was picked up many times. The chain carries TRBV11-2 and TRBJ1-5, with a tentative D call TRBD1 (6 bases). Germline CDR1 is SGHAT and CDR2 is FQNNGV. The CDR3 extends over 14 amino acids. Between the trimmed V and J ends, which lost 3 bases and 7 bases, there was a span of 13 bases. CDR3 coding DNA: TGTGCCAGCAGCTTGGCCGGGGGCAGGCAGCCCCAGCATTTT. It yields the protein CASSLAGGRQPQHF.

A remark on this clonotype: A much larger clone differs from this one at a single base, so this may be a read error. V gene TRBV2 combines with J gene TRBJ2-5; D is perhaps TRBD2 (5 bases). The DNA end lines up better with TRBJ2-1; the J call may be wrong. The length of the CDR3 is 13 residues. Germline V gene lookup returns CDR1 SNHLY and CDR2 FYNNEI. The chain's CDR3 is CASIHGLQETQFF. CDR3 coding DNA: TGTGCCAGCATTCACGGACTGCAAGAGACCCAGTTCTTC.

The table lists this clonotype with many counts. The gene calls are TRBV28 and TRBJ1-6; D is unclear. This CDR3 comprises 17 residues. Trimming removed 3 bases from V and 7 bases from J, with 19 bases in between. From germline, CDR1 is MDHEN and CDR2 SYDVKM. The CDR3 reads CASSFGGFGRQNSPLHF. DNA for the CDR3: TGTGCCAGCAGTTTTGGTGGCTTCGGACGTCAAAATTCACCCCTCCACTTT.

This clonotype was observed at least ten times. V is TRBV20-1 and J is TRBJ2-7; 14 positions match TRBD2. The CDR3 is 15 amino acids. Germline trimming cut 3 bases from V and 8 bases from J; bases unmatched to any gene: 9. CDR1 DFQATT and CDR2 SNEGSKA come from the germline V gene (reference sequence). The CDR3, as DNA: TGCAGTGCTAGCCTGACTAGCGGGGGGGGTGGAAAGCAGTACTTC. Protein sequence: CSASLTSGGGGKQYF.

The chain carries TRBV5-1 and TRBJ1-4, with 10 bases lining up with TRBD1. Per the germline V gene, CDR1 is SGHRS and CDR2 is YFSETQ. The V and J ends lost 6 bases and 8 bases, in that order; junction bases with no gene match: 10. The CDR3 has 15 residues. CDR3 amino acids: CASTPGTGAREKLFF. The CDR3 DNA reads TGCGCCAGCACCCCAGGGACAGGGGCTCGCGAAAAACTGTTTTTT. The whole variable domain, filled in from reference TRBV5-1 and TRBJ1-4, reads KAGVTQTPRYLIKTRGQQVTLSCSPISGHRSVSWYQQTPGQGLQFLFEYFSETQRNKGNFPGRFSGRQFSNSRSEMNVSTLELGDSALYLCASTPGTGAREKLFFGSGTQLSVL.

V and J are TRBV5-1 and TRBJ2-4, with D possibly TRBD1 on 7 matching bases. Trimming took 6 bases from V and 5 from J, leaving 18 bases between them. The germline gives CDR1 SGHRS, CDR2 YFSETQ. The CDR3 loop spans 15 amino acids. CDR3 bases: TGCGCCAGCACCCAGGGGGAGGCGTTGGAAAACATTCAGTACTTC. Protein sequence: CASTQGEALENIQYF.

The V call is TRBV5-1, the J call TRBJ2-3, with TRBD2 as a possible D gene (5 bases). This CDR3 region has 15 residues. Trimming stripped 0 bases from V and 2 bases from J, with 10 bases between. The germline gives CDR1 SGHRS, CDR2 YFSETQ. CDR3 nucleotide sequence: TGCGCCAGCAGCTTGGCCGGGGTTTTCACAGATACGCAGTATTTT. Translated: CASSLAGVFTDTQYF.

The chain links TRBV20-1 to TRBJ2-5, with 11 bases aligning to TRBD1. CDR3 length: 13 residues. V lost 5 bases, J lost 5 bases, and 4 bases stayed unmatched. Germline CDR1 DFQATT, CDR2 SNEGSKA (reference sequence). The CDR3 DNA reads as TGCAGTGCTGGGACAGGGGGGCAGGAGACCCAGTACTTC. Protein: CSAGTGGQETQYF.

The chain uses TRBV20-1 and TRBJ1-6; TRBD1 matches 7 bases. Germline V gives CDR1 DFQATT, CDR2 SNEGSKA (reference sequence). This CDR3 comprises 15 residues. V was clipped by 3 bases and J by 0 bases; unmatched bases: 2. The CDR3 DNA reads TGCAGTGCTAGGGACAGGAGCTCCTATAATTCACCCCTCCACTTT. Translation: CSARDRSSYNSPLHF.

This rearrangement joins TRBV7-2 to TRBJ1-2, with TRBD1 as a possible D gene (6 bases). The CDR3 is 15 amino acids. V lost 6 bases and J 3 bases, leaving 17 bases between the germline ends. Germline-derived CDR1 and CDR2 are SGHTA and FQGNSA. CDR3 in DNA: TGTGCCAGCAGACAGGGAGAGGCGCTCGACTATGGCTACACCTTC. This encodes CASRQGEALDYGYTF.

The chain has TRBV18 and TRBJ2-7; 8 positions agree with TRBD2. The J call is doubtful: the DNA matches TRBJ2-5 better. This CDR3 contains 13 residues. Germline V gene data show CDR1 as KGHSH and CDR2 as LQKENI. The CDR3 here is CASSTSVGETQYF. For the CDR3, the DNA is TGTGCCAGCTCGACTAGCGTCGGGGAGACCCAGTACTTC.

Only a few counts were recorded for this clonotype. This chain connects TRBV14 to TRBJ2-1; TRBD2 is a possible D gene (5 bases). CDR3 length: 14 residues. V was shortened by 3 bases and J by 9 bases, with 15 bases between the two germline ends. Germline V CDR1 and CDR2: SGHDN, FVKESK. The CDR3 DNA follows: TGTGCCAGCAGCCACTCCGGGATCACCATTGAGCAGTTCTTC. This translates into CASSHSGITIEQFF.

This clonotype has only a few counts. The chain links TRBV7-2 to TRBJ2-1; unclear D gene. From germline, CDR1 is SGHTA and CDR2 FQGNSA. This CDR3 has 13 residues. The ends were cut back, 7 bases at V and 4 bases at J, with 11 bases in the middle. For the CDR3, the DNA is TGTGCCAGCACGCAAGGAGTATACAATGAGCAGTTCTTC. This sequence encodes CASTQGVYNEQFF. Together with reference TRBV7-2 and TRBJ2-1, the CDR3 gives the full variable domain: GAGVSQSPSNKVTEKGKDVELRCDPISGHTALYWYRQSLGQGLEFLIYFQGNSAPDKSGLPSDRFSAERTGGSVSTLTIQRTQQEDSAVYLCASTQGVYNEQFFGPGTRLTVL.

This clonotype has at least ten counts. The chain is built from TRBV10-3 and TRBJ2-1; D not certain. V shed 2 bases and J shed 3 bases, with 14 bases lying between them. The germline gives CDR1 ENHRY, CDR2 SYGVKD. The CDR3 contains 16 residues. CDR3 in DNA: TGTGCCATCAGTGAGACGGACGGCTCCGGCTACAATGAGCAGTTCTTC. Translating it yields CAISETDGSGYNEQFF.

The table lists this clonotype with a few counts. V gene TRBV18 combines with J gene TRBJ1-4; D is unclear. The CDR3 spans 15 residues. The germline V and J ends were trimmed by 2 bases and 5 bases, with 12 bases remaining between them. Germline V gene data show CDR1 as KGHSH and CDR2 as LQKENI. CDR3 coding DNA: TGTGCCAGCTCACCAGGAATGGAGGCAAATGAAAAACTGTTTTTT. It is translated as CASSPGMEANEKLFF.

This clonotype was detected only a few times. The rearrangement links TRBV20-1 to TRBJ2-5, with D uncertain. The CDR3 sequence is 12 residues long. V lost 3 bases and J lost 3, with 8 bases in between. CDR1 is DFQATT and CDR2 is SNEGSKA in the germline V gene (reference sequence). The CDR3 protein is CSARTPEETQYF. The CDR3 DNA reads TGCAGTGCTAGGACGCCTGAAGAGACCCAGTACTTC.

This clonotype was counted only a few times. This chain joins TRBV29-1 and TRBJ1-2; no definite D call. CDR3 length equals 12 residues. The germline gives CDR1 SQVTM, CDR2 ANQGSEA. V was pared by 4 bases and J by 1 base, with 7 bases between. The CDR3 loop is CSVAADNYGYTF. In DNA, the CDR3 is TGCAGCGTTGCGGCGGATAACTATGGCTACACCTTC.

For the CDR3, the DNA is TGCGCCAGCAGCTTCGGGCAGGGCTATGAAAAACTGTTTTTT. It encodes CASSFGQGYEKLFF. This rearrangement joins TRBV5-1 to TRBJ1-4; tentative D call: TRBD1 (5 bases). The V gene's germline CDR1 is SGHRS and CDR2 YFSETQ. Trimming left V 2 bases short and J 6 bases short, with 11 bases between. This CDR3 contains 14 residues.

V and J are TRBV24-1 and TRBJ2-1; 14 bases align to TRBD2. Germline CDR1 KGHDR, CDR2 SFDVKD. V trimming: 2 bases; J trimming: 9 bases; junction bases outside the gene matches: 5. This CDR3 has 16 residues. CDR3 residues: CATSDSAGTSGSEQFF. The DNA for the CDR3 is TGTGCCACCAGTGATTCGGCCGGGACTAGCGGGAGTGAGCAGTTCTTC.

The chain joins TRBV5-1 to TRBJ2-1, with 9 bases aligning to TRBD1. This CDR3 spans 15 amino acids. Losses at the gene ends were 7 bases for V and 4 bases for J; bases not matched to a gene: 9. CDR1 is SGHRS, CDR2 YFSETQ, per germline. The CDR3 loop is CASARTGTGYNEQFF. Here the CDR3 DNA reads TGCGCCAGCGCTAGAACCGGGACAGGGTACAATGAGCAGTTCTTC. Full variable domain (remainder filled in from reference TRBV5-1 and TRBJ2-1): KAGVTQTPRYLIKTRGQQVTLSCSPISGHRSVSWYQQTPGQGLQFLFEYFSETQRNKGNFPGRFSGRQFSNSRSEMNVSTLELGDSALYLCASARTGTGYNEQFFGPGTRLTVL.

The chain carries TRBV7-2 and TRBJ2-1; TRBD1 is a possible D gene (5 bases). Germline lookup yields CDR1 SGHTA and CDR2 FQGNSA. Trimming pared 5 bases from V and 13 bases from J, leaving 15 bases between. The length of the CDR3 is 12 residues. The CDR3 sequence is CASSPPQGIQFF. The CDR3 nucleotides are TGTGCCAGCAGCCCCCCCCAGGGCATACAGTTCTTC.